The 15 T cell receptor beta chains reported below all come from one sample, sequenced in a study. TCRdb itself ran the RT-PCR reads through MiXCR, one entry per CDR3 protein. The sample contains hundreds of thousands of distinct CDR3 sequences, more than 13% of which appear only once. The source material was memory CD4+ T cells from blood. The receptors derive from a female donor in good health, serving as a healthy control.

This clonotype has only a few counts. The CDR3 coding sequence is TGCAGTGCAAATGTCTTAAGAGATACGCAGTATTTT. Amino acid sequence: CSANVLRDTQYF. The chain uses TRBV20-1 and TRBJ2-3, with no clear D. Germline V lookup: CDR1 DFQATT, CDR2 SNEGSKA (reference sequence). CDR3 size: 12 residues. V lost 6 bases to trimming and J lost 5 bases, with 12 bases between them.

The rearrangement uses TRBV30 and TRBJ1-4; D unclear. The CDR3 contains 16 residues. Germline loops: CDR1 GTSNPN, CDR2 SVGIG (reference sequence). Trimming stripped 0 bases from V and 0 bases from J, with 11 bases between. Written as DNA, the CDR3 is TGTGCCTGGAGTGTATTCCCCCCTGCAACTAATGAAAAACTGTTTTTT. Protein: CAWSVFPPATNEKLFF.

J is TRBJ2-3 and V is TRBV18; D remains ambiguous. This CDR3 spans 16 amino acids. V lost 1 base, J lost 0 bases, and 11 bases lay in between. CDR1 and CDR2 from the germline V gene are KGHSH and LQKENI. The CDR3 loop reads CASSPQQTYSTDTQYF. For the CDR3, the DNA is TGTGCCAGCTCACCACAACAGACCTATAGCACAGATACGCAGTATTTT.

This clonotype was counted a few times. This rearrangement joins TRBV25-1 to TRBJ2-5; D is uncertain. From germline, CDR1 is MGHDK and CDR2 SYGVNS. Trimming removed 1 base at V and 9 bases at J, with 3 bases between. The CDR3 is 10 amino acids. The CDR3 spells CASSESAQYF. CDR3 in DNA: TGTGCCAGCAGTGAATCAGCCCAGTACTTC.

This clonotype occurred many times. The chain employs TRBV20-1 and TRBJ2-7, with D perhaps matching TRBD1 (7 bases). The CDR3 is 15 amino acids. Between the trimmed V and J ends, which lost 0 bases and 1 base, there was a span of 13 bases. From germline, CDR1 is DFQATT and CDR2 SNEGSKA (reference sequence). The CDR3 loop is CSARDPTGRSYEQYF. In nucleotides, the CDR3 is TGCAGTGCTAGAGATCCGACAGGGAGGTCCTACGAGCAGTACTTC.

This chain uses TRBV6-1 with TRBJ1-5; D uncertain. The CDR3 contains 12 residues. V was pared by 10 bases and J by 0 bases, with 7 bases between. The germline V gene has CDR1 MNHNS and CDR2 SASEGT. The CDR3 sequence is CATSSSNQPQHF. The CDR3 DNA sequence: TGTGCCACCTCCAGTAGCAATCAGCCCCAGCATTTT.

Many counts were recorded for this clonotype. The CDR3, as DNA: TGCAGCGTTGTAAAGCGGCTAGCGGGGGGCCGGGGCACAGATACGCAGTATTTT. It codes for CSVVKRLAGGRGTDTQYF. The chain couples TRBV29-1 to TRBJ2-3; TRBD2 matches 11 bases. CDR3 length: 18 amino acids. From germline, CDR1 is SQVTM and CDR2 ANQGSEA. The V and J ends lost 4 bases and 1 base, in that order; junction bases with no gene match: 13.

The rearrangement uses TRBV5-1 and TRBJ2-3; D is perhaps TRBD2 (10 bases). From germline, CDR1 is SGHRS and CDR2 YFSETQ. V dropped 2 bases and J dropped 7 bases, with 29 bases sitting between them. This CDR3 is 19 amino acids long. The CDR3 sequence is CASSFTGGDLRLAGNTQYF. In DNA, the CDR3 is TGCGCCAGCAGCTTCACAGGGGGCGATTTGAGACTAGCGGGTAATACGCAGTATTTT.

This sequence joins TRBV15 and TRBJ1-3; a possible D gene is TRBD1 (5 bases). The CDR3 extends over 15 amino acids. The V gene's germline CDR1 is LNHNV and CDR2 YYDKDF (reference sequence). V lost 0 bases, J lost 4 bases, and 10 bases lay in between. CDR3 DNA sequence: TGTGCCACCAGCAGAGAAGCTGGGGCCGGAAACACCATATATTTT. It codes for CATSREAGAGNTIYF.

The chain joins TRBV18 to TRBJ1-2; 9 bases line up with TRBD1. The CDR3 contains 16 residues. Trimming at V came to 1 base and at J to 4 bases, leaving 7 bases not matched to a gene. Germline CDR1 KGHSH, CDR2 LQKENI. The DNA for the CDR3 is TGTGCCAGCTCACCACTGCTGGAGACAGGGGGCTATGGCTACACCTTC. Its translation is CASSPLLETGGYGYTF.

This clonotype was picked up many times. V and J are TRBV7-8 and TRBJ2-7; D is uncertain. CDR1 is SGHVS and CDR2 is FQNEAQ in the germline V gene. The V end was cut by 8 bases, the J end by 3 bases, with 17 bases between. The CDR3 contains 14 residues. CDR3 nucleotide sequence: TGTGCCAGCTGTAAAACCGGAGCCCTCTACGAGCAGTACTTC. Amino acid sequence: CASCKTGALYEQYF.

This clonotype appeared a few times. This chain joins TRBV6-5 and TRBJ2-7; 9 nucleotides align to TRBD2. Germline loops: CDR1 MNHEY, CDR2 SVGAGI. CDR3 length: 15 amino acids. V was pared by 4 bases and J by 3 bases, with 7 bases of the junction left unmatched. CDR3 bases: TGTGCCAGCAGTTCCTATAGCGGGAGTGTCTACGAGCAGTACTTC. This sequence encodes CASSSYSGSVYEQYF.

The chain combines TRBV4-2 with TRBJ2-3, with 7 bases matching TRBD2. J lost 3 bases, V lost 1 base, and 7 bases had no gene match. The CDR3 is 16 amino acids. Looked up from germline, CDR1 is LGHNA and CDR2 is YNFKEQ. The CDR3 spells CASSQAGGTNTDTQYF. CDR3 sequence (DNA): TGTGCCAGCAGCCAAGCGGGCGGGACTAATACAGATACGCAGTATTTT.

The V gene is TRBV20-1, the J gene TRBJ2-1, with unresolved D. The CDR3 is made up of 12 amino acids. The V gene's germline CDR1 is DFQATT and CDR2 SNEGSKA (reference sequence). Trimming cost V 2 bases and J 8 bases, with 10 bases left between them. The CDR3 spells CSARPSVHEQFF. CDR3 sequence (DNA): TGCAGTGCTAGACCCAGCGTCCATGAGCAGTTCTTC.

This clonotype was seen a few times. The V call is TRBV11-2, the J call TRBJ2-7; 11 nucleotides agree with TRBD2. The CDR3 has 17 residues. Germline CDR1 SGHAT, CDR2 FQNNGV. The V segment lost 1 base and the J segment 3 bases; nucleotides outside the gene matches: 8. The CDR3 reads CASSLVGSGGGLYEQYF. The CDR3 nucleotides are TGTGCCAGCAGCTTAGTCGGTAGCGGGGGGGGCCTCTACGAGCAGTACTTC.